This T cell receptor (beta chain) was sequenced in a study of T cell responses to AZD1222 COVID-19 vaccine. Whole-study findings and limits: Donors, mostly white British, included more females; clonal diversity was possibly underestimated. Spike-specific TCR breadth and depth grew following two AZD1222 doses. Only a handful of people who got AZD1222 tested seropositive at baseline.

Note on this clone: The antigen remains unidentified.

Germline CDR1 SGHRS, CDR2 YFSETQ. The CDR3 spans 15 residues. Unmatched junction bases numbered 7, after V lost 1 base and J lost 4 bases. Clones were read by immunoSEQ multiplex PCR, and TCRdb kept only the in-frame ones, dropping some. The sample has around 140,000 clones; more than 85% are singletons. The gene calls are TRBV5-1 and TRBJ1-1; 7 bases line up with TRBD1. This clonotype originated in an adult in good health. Sequenced material: peripheral blood, taken on day 0 of AZD1222 vaccination. The CDR3 here is CASSLTRGRSTEAFF. CDR3 in DNA: TGCGCCAGCAGCTTGACAAGGGGGCGAAGCACTGAAGCTTTCTTT. The variable domain in full, with the rest retrieved from reference TRBV5-1 and TRBJ1-1, is KAGVTQTPRYLIKTRGQQVTLSCSPISGHRSVSWYQQTPGQGLQFLFEYFSETQRNKGNFPGRFSGRQFSNSRSEMNVSTLELGDSALYLCASSLTRGRSTEAFFGQGTRLTVV.